Shown below are 16 T cell receptor beta chains from a single sample sequenced in a study of blood T cell repertoires in COVID-19. Clones were read by immunoSEQ multiplex PCR, and TCRdb kept only the in-frame ones, dropping some. The data hold about 430,000 clones, with around 90% observed a single time. Sequencing was done on a sample of peripheral blood. The receptors come from a man younger than 35 with COVID-19, enrolled during active disease.

The V call is TRBV5-6, the J call TRBJ2-2; the D is unclear. Germline values: CDR1 SGHDT, CDR2 YYEEEE. The CDR3 extends over 13 amino acids. V shed 2 bases and J shed 5 bases, with 7 bases lying between them. CDR3 loop: CASSFLETGELFF. The CDR3 DNA reads as TGTGCCAGCAGCTTCCTAGAGACCGGGGAGCTGTTTTTT.

The chain has TRBV7-2 and TRBJ2-3; D is ambiguous. CDR1 and CDR2 from the germline V gene are SGHTA and FQGNSA. The V gene lost 1 base and the J gene lost 0 bases, with 17 bases spanning the gap. CDR3 length: 18 amino acids. CDR3 loop: CASSLEILAALSTDTQYF. The CDR3 DNA reads as TGTGCCAGCAGCTTAGAAATTCTCGCGGCCCTCAGCACAGATACGCAGTATTTT.

The chain uses TRBV4-1 and TRBJ2-5, with 10 nucleotides matching TRBD1. V lost 0 bases to trimming and J lost 7 bases; unmatched junction nucleotides: 5. CDR3 length: 15 residues. Germline CDR1 is MGHRA and CDR2 is YSYEKL. The CDR3 sequence: CASSQEGTGEGTQYF. For the CDR3, the DNA is TGCGCCAGCAGCCAAGAGGGGACAGGGGAAGGGACCCAGTACTTC.

The chain is built from TRBV2 and TRBJ2-1; 7 positions match TRBD2. V shed 5 bases, J shed 5 bases, and the junction held 6 bases outside the gene matches. Germline CDR1 SNHLY, CDR2 FYNNEI. The CDR3 runs to 14 residues. The CDR3 DNA reads as TGTGCCAGCAGTCGGGACTACGGCGACAATGAGCAGTTCTTC. Translation gives CASSRDYGDNEQFF.

This clone is a singleton in its sample. V usage is TRBV18 and J usage is TRBJ2-2, with D maybe TRBD1 (5 bases). Trimming removed 1 base at V and 1 base at J, with 10 bases between. The V gene's germline CDR1 is KGHSH and CDR2 LQKENI. CDR3 length equals 16 residues. CDR3 nucleotides: TGTGCCAGCTCACCACAGGTCAGGGAGAACACCGGGGAGCTGTTTTTT. Its protein product is CASSPQVRENTGELFF.

The chain couples TRBV6-5 to TRBJ2-7; TRBD2 is a possible D gene (6 bases). V lost 5 bases to trimming and J lost 3 bases, with 11 bases between them. Germline CDR1 reads MNHEY; CDR2 reads SVGAGI. The CDR3 extends over 13 amino acids. The DNA for the CDR3 is TGTGCCAGCAGTCTAAGGGAGGACTACGAGCAGTACTTC. It encodes CASSLREDYEQYF.

The genes are TRBV27 and TRBJ1-1; possible D gene TRBD1, 6 bases. CDR3 length: 14 residues. The germline V gene encodes CDR1 MNHEY and CDR2 SMNVEV (reference sequence). The V gene lost 5 bases and the J gene lost 4 bases, with 14 bases spanning the gap. The CDR3 DNA sequence: TGTGCCAGCAGTCCCAAAAGGGGGATCACTGAAGCTTTCTTT. It is translated as CASSPKRGITEAFF.

The chain joins TRBV6-1 to TRBJ1-2, with 7 bases fitting TRBD1. Germline-derived CDR1 and CDR2 are MNHNS and SASEGT. The CDR3 consists of 14 residues. The V segment lost 3 bases and the J segment 5 bases; nucleotides outside the gene matches: 6. This CDR3 reads CASSDAGQPYGYTF. DNA for the CDR3: TGTGCCAGCAGTGATGCGGGACAGCCATATGGCTACACCTTC.

This chain uses TRBV12-5 with TRBJ2-1, with 9 nucleotides matching TRBD2. V lost 3 bases to trimming and J lost 3 bases; unmatched junction nucleotides: 6. The CDR3 runs to 16 residues. Germline V gene data show CDR1 as LGHNT and CDR2 as FRNRAP. CDR3 DNA: TGTGCTAGTGGTTTTCTGACTAGCGGAATCTACAATGAGCAGTTCTTC. This sequence encodes CASGFLTSGIYNEQFF.

The V and J genes are TRBV6-5 and TRBJ2-7; the D is unclear. The CDR3 is 13 amino acids. The germline V gene encodes CDR1 MNHEY and CDR2 SVGAGI. V was trimmed by 6 bases and J by 0 bases, leaving 9 bases between them. The DNA of the CDR3 is TGTGCCAGCAGCCCCTTTAGCTCCTACGAGCAGTACTTC. As protein: CASSPFSSYEQYF.

This rearrangement joins TRBV6-1 to TRBJ2-2; the D gene is possibly TRBD2 (6 bases). The CDR3 contains 16 residues. The V gene's germline CDR1 is MNHNS and CDR2 SASEGT. V lost 1 base to trimming and J lost 2 bases, with 11 bases between them. CDR3 sequence: CASSEVAGPNTGELFF. CDR3 coding DNA: TGTGCCAGCAGTGAAGTCGCGGGGCCTAACACCGGGGAGCTGTTTTTT.

The rearrangement joins TRBV27 to TRBJ2-7, with D possibly matching TRBD1 (5 bases). The ends were cut back, 2 bases at V and 6 bases at J, with 11 bases in the middle. The CDR3 loop spans 13 amino acids. Germline V gene sequence: CDR1 MNHEY, CDR2 SMNVEV (reference sequence). The chain's CDR3 is CASSLNPTGEQYF. The CDR3 DNA follows: TGTGCCAGCAGTTTAAACCCAACAGGCGAGCAGTACTTC.

V is TRBV11-3 and J is TRBJ2-1; 7 nucleotides line up with TRBD2. The CDR3 runs 13 residues. The germline V gene has CDR1 SGHNT and CDR2 YENEEA. V lost 4 bases, J lost 10 bases, and 7 bases stayed unmatched. The CDR3 sequence: CASSSRDYREQFF. CDR3 in DNA: TGTGCCAGCAGCTCACGGGACTACAGAGAGCAGTTCTTC.

The chain links TRBV3-1 (or the pseudogene TRBV3-2) to TRBJ1-2, with D tentatively TRBD1 (5 bases). The CDR3 consists of 12 residues. Trimming stripped 8 bases from V and 8 bases from J, with 15 bases between. Per germline, CDR1 LGHDT and CDR2 YNNKEL (reference sequence). CDR3 DNA sequence: TGTGCCAGCTCCCTGGGGGGTTCCGGCTACACCTTC. Protein sequence: CASSLGGSGYTF.

A single count supports this clone. The rearrangement links TRBV6-5 to TRBJ1-2, with a weak D call TRBD1 (5 bases). V was cut by 5 bases and J by 9 bases, with 19 bases left in between. This CDR3 spans 14 amino acids. Germline loops: CDR1 MNHEY, CDR2 SVGAGI. CDR3 nucleotide sequence: TGTGCCAGCAGTAGACAGTCCCCCCCGAATAGCTACACCTTC. This translates into CASSRQSPPNSYTF.

This chain connects TRBV12-1 to TRBJ1-5; whether TRBD1, the table's D call, matches the DNA was not checked. TRBV12-1 is described as a pseudogene. This CDR3 contains 16 residues. The CDR3 DNA follows: TGTGCCAGCAGCCTCGATTGGGACAGGAGTTATCAGCCCCAGCATTTT. As protein: CASSLDWDRSYQPQHF.